This is a list of T cell receptor beta chains from one sample in a study of cytomegalovirus exposure and HLA in healthy donors. The protocol was immunoSEQ multiplex PCR, while the TCRdb copy is restricted to in-frame clones and leaves out a portion. The repertoire holds some 130,000 clones, with roughly nine tenths as singletons. The sequenced sample consisted of PBMCs. Every receptor here comes from a woman aged 18-35 years in good health and CMV-seronegative. CDR3s include the opening cysteine and the closing phenylalanine or tryptophan. The D gene is left open where the match is weak. Expanded clones get a size class; other rows say once, few or many, or leave the size out.

clone_size j_call v_call d_call cdr3_nt cdr3_aa
- TRBJ2-3 TRBV9 - TGTGCCAGCAGCGAGGTGGGGCGGGGGCGAGATACGCAGTATTTT CASSEVGRGRDTQYF
- TRBJ2-3 TRBV15 TRBD2 TGTGCCACCAGCAGGAAAGCGGGGGGCCTGACCCTCACAGATACGCAGTATTTT CATSRKAGGLTLTDTQYF
once TRBJ1-1 TRBV18 - TGTGCCAGCTCACCACCGGGAGGCTCGGCGGGTTGGGACACTGAAGCTTTCTTT CASSPPGGSAGWDTEAFF
- TRBJ1-5 TRBV7-3 - TGTGCCCGCCGGGGGGACATTACTAGCAATCAGCCCCAGCATTTT CARRGDITSNQPQHF
- TRBJ1-5 TRBV7-9 - TGTGCCAGCAGCTTAATAGACAGCTCTTATAGCAATCAGCCCCAGCATTTT CASSLIDSSYSNQPQHF
- TRBJ2-2 TRBV2 - TGTGCCAGCAGTGACAGTCCGAACACCGGGGAGCTGTTTTTT CASSDSPNTGELFF
- TRBJ2-2 TRBV6-5 TRBD2 TGTGCCAGCAGTGGACTAGCGGGGAACACCGGGGAGCTGTTTTTT CASSGLAGNTGELFF
few TRBJ1-5 TRBV28 - TGTGCCATCCGCGACAACCCTTATAGCAATCAGCCCCAGCATTTT CAIRDNPYSNQPQHF
- TRBJ1-4 TRBV5-1 - TGCGCCAGCACCCTTGGGCCGTCCGGGGAACCCATTGTTTTT CASTLGPSGEPIVF
- TRBJ2-1 TRBV10-3 TRBD2 TGTGCCATCGGGGGGGATGGGGGGAGATACAATGAGCAGTTCTTC CAIGGDGGRYNEQFF
- TRBJ2-7 TRBV5-1 - TGCGCCAGCAGACAGACAGGTACCTCCTACGAGCAGTACTTC CASRQTGTSYEQYF
- TRBJ1-3 TRBV9 - TGTGCCAGCAGCGGAGACTCTGGAAACACCATATATTTT CASSGDSGNTIYF
- TRBJ2-7 TRBV28 - TGTGCCAGTGGTGCAATTGTCGGGGGAGCCGAAAGCTCCTACGAGCAGTACTTC CASGAIVGGAESSYEQYF
- TRBJ1-5 TRBV7-9 TRBD1 TGTGCCAGCAGCTTAGGACAGGGATCGGGCAATCAGCCCCAGCATTTT CASSLGQGSGNQPQHF
- TRBJ1-4 TRBV19 - TGTGCCAGCTTCGATGCCAGAAAACTGTTTTTT CASFDARKLFF
- TRBJ1-1 TRBV5-1 - TGCGCCAGCAGCTTGAGAGGACAGCCTGAAGCTTTCTTT CASSLRGQPEAFF
- TRBJ2-7 TRBV6-5 TRBD2 TGTGCCAGCAGTTACTCGGCGGGGGTCCACGAGCAGTACTTC CASSYSAGVHEQYF
- TRBJ1-2 TRBV2 - TGTGCCAGCAGTGAGGGACCGGGAGACCATGGCTACACCTTC CASSEGPGDHGYTF
once TRBJ2-1 TRBV4-2 TRBD2 TGTGCCAGCAGCCTCACCTCTAGCGGTGAATACAATGAGCAGTTCTTC CASSLTSSGEYNEQFF
- TRBJ1-2 TRBV6-5 - TGTGCCAGCAGTTACTCGAATCTGGGCCGGGGCTATGGCTACACCTTC CASSYSNLGRGYGYTF
- TRBJ1-2 TRBV4-1 - TGCGCCAGCAGCCAAGGGGAGTATGGCTACACCTTC CASSQGEYGYTF
- TRBJ1-2 TRBV5-6 TRBD1 TGTGCCAGCAGCCGCGCAGGGGGTTCAAACTATGGCTACACCTTC CASSRAGGSNYGYTF
- TRBJ1-4 TRBV6-5 TRBD1 TGTGCCAGCGGGGGACAGTTAGGGTTAAGGGAAAAACTGTTTTTT CASGGQLGLREKLFF
few TRBJ1-4 TRBV20-1 - TGCAGTGCTAACACAGGGGAAAAACTGTTTTTT CSANTGEKLFF
- TRBJ1-5 TRBV11-1 TRBD1 TGTGCCAGCAGCTTGCAAGGACAGGGTAGCAATCAGCCCCAGCATTTT CASSLQGQGSNQPQHF
- TRBJ1-1 TRBV9 TRBD1 TGTGCCAGCAGCGTGGGACAGTATGTCTCTGAAGCTTTCTTT CASSVGQYVSEAFF
once TRBJ2-2 TRBV5-1 TRBD2 TGCGCCAGCTATACTAGCGGGTTGAACACCGGGGAGCTGTTTTTT CASYTSGLNTGELFF
- TRBJ1-1 TRBV5-1 TRBD1 TGCGCCAGCAGCCCCGGACAGGGGGGGAACACTGAAGCTTTCTTT CASSPGQGGNTEAFF
- TRBJ2-1 TRBV6-1 TRBD2 TGTGCCAGCAGTGAATGGACTAGCGGGGATTATGAGCAGTTCTTC CASSEWTSGDYEQFF
- TRBJ1-3 TRBV18 - TGTGCCAGCTCACAAGACAGTACCTTTGGAAACACCATATATTTT CASSQDSTFGNTIYF
- TRBJ2-1 TRBV5-1 - TGCGCCAGCAGTTTTTCTAGCGTGGAGCAGTTCTTC CASSFSSVEQFF
few TRBJ1-6 TRBV10-1 - TGCGCCAGCAGCTTAGGGGGAAGCTCACCCCTCCACTTT CASSLGGSSPLHF
- TRBJ1-1 TRBV6-5 - TGTGCCAGCAGAAATGACGGGATGAACACTGAAGCTTTCTTT CASRNDGMNTEAFF
- TRBJ1-6 TRBV5-1 - TGCGCCAGCAGCTCTAAGAGCTCCTATAATTCACCCCTCCACTTT CASSSKSSYNSPLHF
- TRBJ1-1 TRBV6-1 - TGTGCCAGCAGTTCGCAACAGGGGAACACTGAAGCTTTCTTT CASSSQQGNTEAFF
- TRBJ2-4 TRBV27 TRBD1 TGTGCCAGCAGTCCAACAGGGGTGCACATTCAGTACTTC CASSPTGVHIQYF
- TRBJ2-1 TRBV7-8 TRBD2 TGTGCCAGCAGCCTAGAGACTAGCGGACGTAATGAGCAGTTCTTC CASSLETSGRNEQFF
- TRBJ2-5 TRBV2 - TGTGCCAGCAGTGACAGGGGCCGGGAGACCCAGTACTTC CASSDRGRETQYF
- TRBJ1-3 TRBV9 - TGTGCCAGCAGCCGAGACTCTGGAAACACCATATATTTT CASSRDSGNTIYF
- TRBJ1-2 TRBV29-1 - TGCAGCGCGGTTTTGCCCAACTATGGCTACACCTTC CSAVLPNYGYTF
few TRBJ1-5 TRBV27 - TGTGCCAGCAGTTTCGGGAATCAGCCCCAGCATTTT CASSFGNQPQHF
few TRBJ1-2 TRBV5-1 - TGCGCCAGCAGCCCAGGGGATGGGAACCAGGCGAACTTC CASSPGDGNQANF
once TRBJ2-4 TRBV27 - TGTGCCAGCAGTTCTTTGGTAGAAAACATTCAGTACTTC CASSSLVENIQYF
- TRBJ2-1 TRBV5-1 TRBD1 TGCGCCAGCAGCCCCCAGGGGGCGGGGTCGTATGAGCAGTTCTTC CASSPQGAGSYEQFF
once TRBJ2-2 TRBV27 - TGTGCCAGCAACCCTTATCAAACTAATCCCGGGGAGCTGTTTTTT CASNPYQTNPGELFF
- TRBJ1-2 TRBV6-5 TRBD1 TGTGCCAGCAGACGGACAGGGGGTATTGGCTACACCTTC CASRRTGGIGYTF